Following are 22 T cell receptor beta chains from one sample sequenced in a study of blood T cell repertoires in COVID-19. TCRdb's table, derived via immunoSEQ multiplex PCR, lists solely in-frame clones and lacks some. The sample contains about 350,000 clones, more than 75% of which appear only once. The specimen sequenced was peripheral blood. All receptors derive from a woman between 45 and 65 years old with COVID-19, enrolled during active disease.

CDR3 DNA: TGCAGTGCTAGTCCGGGACTAAAAAAGGAGGAGCAGTTCTTC. Translated, it gives CSASPGLKKEEQFF. The V call is TRBV20-1, the J call TRBJ2-1, with 7 bases fitting TRBD2. With V trimmed by 3 bases and J by 10 bases, 12 bases remained unmatched. The length of the CDR3 is 14 residues. CDR1 DFQATT and CDR2 SNEGSKA come from the germline V gene (reference sequence).

This clone has only a few counts. The V gene is TRBV19, the J gene TRBJ1-2; a possible D gene is TRBD1 (5 bases). The CDR3 length is 15 residues. V was trimmed by 6 bases and J by 6 bases, leaving 20 bases between them. Germline loops: CDR1 LNHDA, CDR2 SQIVND (reference sequence). The CDR3 bases are TGTGCCAGTAGCCCTTTTAAACCAGGGCCGAATGGCTACACCTTC. Protein sequence: CASSPFKPGPNGYTF.

The chain carries TRBV7-2 and TRBJ1-2, with D possibly TRBD1 on 5 matching bases. Looked up from germline, CDR1 is SGHTA and CDR2 is FQGNSA. This CDR3 region has 14 residues. Trimming took 1 base from V and 2 from J, leaving 8 bases between them. The chain's CDR3 is CASSLVGQNYGYTF. The DNA for the CDR3 is TGTGCCAGCAGCTTAGTGGGGCAGAACTATGGCTACACCTTC. Looking up the rest from reference TRBV7-2 and TRBJ1-2 gives the full variable domain: GAGVSQSPSNKVTEKGKDVELRCDPISGHTALYWYRQSLGQGLEFLIYFQGNSAPDKSGLPSDRFSAERTGGSVSTLTIQRTQQEDSAVYLCASSLVGQNYGYTFGSGTRLTVV.

The chain couples TRBV7-8 to TRBJ2-5; 7 nucleotides line up with TRBD1. Unmatched junction bases numbered 8, after V lost 5 bases and J lost 2 bases. Germline-derived CDR1 and CDR2 are SGHVS and FQNEAQ. This CDR3 is 15 amino acids long. The CDR3 DNA reads TGTGCCAGCAGCCAGGGGGATTTTTCGCAAGAGACCCAGTACTTC. Protein product: CASSQGDFSQETQYF.

This chain joins TRBV7-9 and TRBJ2-5; D uncertain. Germline loops: CDR1 SEHNR, CDR2 FQNEAQ (reference sequence). The CDR3 length is 13 residues. The V and J ends lost 8 bases and 5 bases respectively, with 15 bases between them. The CDR3 spells CASERHAAETQYF. DNA of the CDR3: TGTGCCAGCGAACGACATGCCGCGGAGACCCAGTACTTC.

This chain connects TRBV5-1 to TRBJ1-2; 10 nucleotides align to TRBD1. The CDR3 extends over 14 amino acids. The J segment lost 8 bases and the V segment lost 2 bases, leaving 6 bases of the junction unmatched. In germline, CDR1 is SGHRS, CDR2 YFSETQ. In nucleotides, the CDR3 is TGCGCCAGCAGCTTTGCCGGACAGGGGGGCGGCTACACCTTC. As protein: CASSFAGQGGGYTF. Full variable domain (outside the CDR3, taken from reference TRBV5-1 and TRBJ1-2): KAGVTQTPRYLIKTRGQQVTLSCSPISGHRSVSWYQQTPGQGLQFLFEYFSETQRNKGNFPGRFSGRQFSNSRSEMNVSTLELGDSALYLCASSFAGQGGGYTFGSGTRLTVV.

This clone appeared once. V and J are TRBV7-9 and TRBJ2-1; 9 bases agree with TRBD1. Germline V gene lookup returns CDR1 SEHNR and CDR2 FQNEAQ (reference sequence). CDR3 length equals 19 residues. V was clipped by 6 bases and J by 2 bases; unmatched bases: 17. For the CDR3, the DNA is TGTGCCAGCAGTCCCCCCTCCCGTCGAACAGGGGGCGCCTACAATGAGCAGTTCTTC. Translating gives CASSPPSRRTGGAYNEQFF.

This clone was picked up a small number of times. The rearrangement links TRBV18 to TRBJ2-7; 7 bases align to TRBD1. Trimming cost V 0 bases and J 2 bases; bases outside gene matches: 4. From germline, CDR1 is KGHSH and CDR2 LQKENI. This CDR3 spans 15 amino acids. The CDR3 protein is CASSPPGQITYEQYF. The CDR3 DNA is TGTGCCAGCTCACCACCGGGACAGATCACCTACGAGCAGTACTTC.

This sequence joins TRBV30 and TRBJ2-1; D might be TRBD1 (5 bases). Trimming removed 3 bases from V and 8 bases from J, with 14 bases in between. The CDR3 has 13 amino acids. Germline V CDR1 and CDR2: GTSNPN, SVGIG (reference sequence). This chain's CDR3 is CAWSARVRDEQFF. CDR3 nucleotides: TGTGCCTGGAGCGCAAGGGTCAGGGATGAGCAGTTCTTC.

CDR3 DNA sequence: TGCGCCAGCAGCCAAGTTACAGGGGAACTCTATGGCTACACCTTC. It yields the protein CASSQVTGELYGYTF. The chain joins TRBV4-1 to TRBJ1-2; 7 bases are a match to TRBD1. The germline V gene has CDR1 MGHRA and CDR2 YSYEKL. The V segment lost 1 base and the J segment 4 bases; nucleotides outside the gene matches: 6. The CDR3 length is 15 residues.

This chain connects TRBV3-1 (or the pseudogene TRBV3-2) to TRBJ2-1; TRBD2 aligns across 9 bases. The germline V gene has CDR1 LGHDT and CDR2 YNNKEL (reference sequence). The junction had 1 base not matched to a gene; V was cut back by 1 base and J by 3 bases. This CDR3 is 15 amino acids long. This CDR3 is CASSQGLAVYNEQFF. DNA of the CDR3: TGTGCCAGCAGCCAAGGACTAGCGGTCTACAATGAGCAGTTCTTC.

The chain couples TRBV18 to TRBJ2-7; no clear D. CDR3 length: 13 amino acids. V was pared by 4 bases and J by 3 bases, with 10 bases between. CDR1 and CDR2 from the germline V gene are KGHSH and LQKENI. The CDR3 loop is CASSLSRNYEQYF. CDR3 DNA: TGTGCCAGCTCACTGAGTCGTAACTACGAGCAGTACTTC.

This clone was counted a single time. The V gene is TRBV6-1, the J gene TRBJ2-1; perhaps TRBD2 as D (5 bases). V was trimmed by 2 bases and J by 2 bases, leaving 13 bases between them. The V gene's germline CDR1 is MNHNS and CDR2 SASEGT. The CDR3 extends over 16 amino acids. Here the CDR3 DNA reads TGTGCCAGCAGTGAAAGTCTAGCAGGACCCTACAATGAGCAGTTCTTC. Amino acid sequence: CASSESLAGPYNEQFF.

The gene calls are TRBV5-1 and TRBJ2-3, with D maybe TRBD1 (5 bases). The CDR3 extends over 13 amino acids. The germline CDR1 and CDR2 sequences are SGHRS and YFSETQ. V was pared by 4 bases and J by 6 bases, with 12 bases between. CDR3: CASSPAAGDTQYF. In nucleotides, the CDR3 is TGCGCCAGCAGCCCCGCCGCAGGGGATACGCAGTATTTT.

The chain combines TRBV19 with TRBJ2-7; 11 positions match TRBD2. The junction had 11 bases not matched to a gene; V was cut back by 6 bases and J by 4 bases. The CDR3 length is 16 residues. Germline V gene lookup returns CDR1 LNHDA and CDR2 SQIVND (reference sequence). The CDR3 sequence: CASSDSSTSGAYEQYF. The CDR3 DNA follows: TGTGCCAGTAGCGATTCCTCGACTAGCGGGGCGTACGAGCAGTACTTC.

Here the CDR3 reads CASSSGTSSSYNSPLHF. As DNA, the CDR3 is TGTGCCAGCAGTTCCGGGACATCAAGCTCCTATAATTCACCCCTCCACTTT. The genes are TRBV6-2 or TRBV6-3 and TRBJ1-6; possible D gene TRBD1, 6 bases. The germline V gene has CDR1 MNHEY and CDR2 SVGEGT. This CDR3 region has 17 residues. The V and J ends lost 4 bases and 0 bases respectively, with 13 bases between them.

J is TRBJ1-2 and V is TRBV20-1, with a weak D call TRBD1 (5 bases). Germline V gene sequence: CDR1 DFQATT, CDR2 SNEGSKA (reference sequence). V was pared by 1 base and J by 8 bases, with 8 bases between. This CDR3 is built from 11 residues. In DNA, the CDR3 is TGCAGTGCTAGAGGGGGCGCGGGCTACACCTTC. This gives the protein CSARGGAGYTF.

A single count supports this clone. The rearrangement links TRBV27 to TRBJ1-1, with D possibly being TRBD1 (6 bases). V was shortened by 6 bases and J by 1 base, with 12 bases between the two germline ends. Per the germline V gene, CDR1 is MNHEY and CDR2 is SMNVEV (reference sequence). CDR3 length equals 14 residues. The CDR3 DNA reads TGTGCCAGCAGGAGCGGACAGCCGAACACTGAAGCTTTCTTT. The encoded protein is CASRSGQPNTEAFF.

The chain carries TRBV6-5 and TRBJ1-2; 7 bases map to TRBD1. CDR1 and CDR2 (germline): MNHEY, SVGAGI. The junction had 8 bases not matched to a gene; V was cut back by 2 bases and J by 5 bases. This CDR3 has 15 amino acids. The CDR3 bases are TGTGCCAGCAGTTACCGCCTTGACAGGGAATATGGCTACACCTTC. Its translation: CASSYRLDREYGYTF.

The J gene is TRBJ2-3, the V gene TRBV18; possible D gene TRBD2, 5 bases. The germline CDR1 and CDR2 sequences are KGHSH and LQKENI. There are 15 residues in the CDR3. Trimming shortened V by 6 bases and J by 0 bases, and 13 bases separated the two germline ends. The CDR3 is CASSATSGSTDTQYF. DNA of the CDR3: TGTGCCAGCTCGGCCACTAGTGGCAGCACAGATACGCAGTATTTT.

A few counts support this clone. This chain joins TRBV7-2 and TRBJ2-2; D not certain. V lost 5 bases and J lost 0, with 7 bases in between. CDR1 is SGHTA and CDR2 is FQGNSA in the germline V gene. This CDR3 comprises 14 residues. For the CDR3, the DNA is TGTGCCAGCAGCCCATGGCCGAACACCGGGGAGCTGTTTTTT. Protein product: CASSPWPNTGELFF.

The chain has TRBV18 and TRBJ1-2, with D uncertain. This CDR3 is 12 amino acids long. CDR1 is KGHSH, CDR2 LQKENI, per germline. The ends were cut back, 6 bases at V and 8 bases at J, with 13 bases in the middle. The CDR3 DNA follows: TGTGCCAGCTCCCGGGTCTCGGAAGGCTACACCTTC. Amino acid sequence: CASSRVSEGYTF.